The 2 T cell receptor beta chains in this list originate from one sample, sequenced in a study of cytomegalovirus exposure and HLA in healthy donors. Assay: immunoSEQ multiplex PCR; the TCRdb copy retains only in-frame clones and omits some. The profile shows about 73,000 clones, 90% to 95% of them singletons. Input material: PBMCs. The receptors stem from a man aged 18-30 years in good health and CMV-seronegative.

DNA of the CDR3: TGTGCCAGCAGCTTGAATGACAGGTCCTACACCTTC. It yields the protein CASSLNDRSYTF. This chain joins TRBV25-1 and TRBJ1-2; weak D call: TRBD1 (6 bases). Germline values: CDR1 MGHDK, CDR2 SYGVNS. Trimming removed 6 bases at V and 10 bases at J, with 15 bases between. The CDR3 spans 12 residues.

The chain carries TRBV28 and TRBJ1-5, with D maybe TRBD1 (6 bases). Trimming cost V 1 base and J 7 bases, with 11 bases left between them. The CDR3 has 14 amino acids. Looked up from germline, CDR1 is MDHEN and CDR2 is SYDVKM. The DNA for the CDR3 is TGTGCCAGCAGTTTATCAGGGGCGGAACAGCCCCAGCATTTT. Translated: CASSLSGAEQPQHF.